Listed below are T cell receptor beta chains from one sample, sequenced in a study of blood T cell repertoires in COVID-19. Profiling relied on immunoSEQ multiplex PCR, and the TCRdb table lists in-frame clones only, not all of them. This sample has roughly 150,000 clones; around 89% occur once, and the top ten carry approximately 15%. Sequencing was performed on peripheral blood. The receptor set was obtained from a woman aged 40-49 years with acute or convalescent COVID-19. CDR3s include the opening cysteine and the closing phenylalanine or tryptophan. D genes are given only for firm matches. Rows may omit the clone size; those that give it use once, few, many or a size class.

D gene	clone size	J gene	V gene	CDR3 length	CDR3 DNA	CDR3 protein
-	-	TRBJ2-7	TRBV29-1	13	TGCAGCGTTGAGTCAGGGGCAGGCTACGAGCAGTACTTC	CSVESGAGYEQYF
-	once	TRBJ2-2	TRBV11-2	14	TGTGCCAGCAGCTTAGATTTCCTCTCCGGGGAGCTGTTTTTT	CASSLDFLSGELFF
TRBD1	-	TRBJ1-3	TRBV18	17	TGTGCCAGCTCACTCCGGGACAGTATAGTTTCTGGAAACACCATATATTTT	CASSLRDSIVSGNTIYF
-	-	TRBJ2-6	TRBV27	14	TGTGCCAGCAGTTTAACAACTGGGGCCAACGTCCTGACTTTC	CASSLTTGANVLTF
TRBD2	-	TRBJ2-1	TRBV2	15	TGTGCCAGCAGCAATCTAGCGGGAGAAGGCAATGAGCAGTTCTTC	CASSNLAGEGNEQFF
TRBD2	-	TRBJ2-1	TRBV18	14	TGTGCCAGCTCATTAGCGGGAGGACACAATGAGCAGTTCTTC	CASSLAGGHNEQFF
-	-	TRBJ2-3	TRBV1	19	TGCACCAGTTGGGAGGGAGCCCCCGGGCCCTCTACGAGCACAGATACGCAGTATTTT	CTSWEGAPGPSTSTDTQYF
-	-	TRBJ1-5	TRBV27	15	TGTGCCAGCATGGAAGGGGCAACTCGCAATCAGCCCCAGCATTTT	CASMEGATRNQPQHF
-	once	TRBJ2-1	TRBV7-9	14	TGTGCCAGCAGCTTAGGGGCAATGCTCGAGGAGCAGTTCTTC	CASSLGAMLEEQFF
-	-	TRBJ1-6	TRBV14	12	TGTGCCAGCAGCAGGGAGGCTTCACCCCTCCACTTT	CASSREASPLHF
TRBD1	-	TRBJ1-1	TRBV9	13	TGTGCCAGCAGCACATCGGGACAGCTCCAAGCTTTCTTT	CASSTSGQLQAFF
TRBD2	-	TRBJ2-1	TRBV28	15	TGTGCCAGCAGCCTTACTAGCGGGGCCAACAATGAGCAGTTCTTC	CASSLTSGANNEQFF
TRBD1	-	TRBJ2-1	TRBV29-1	15	TGCAGCGTTGAAGGGTGGGACAGGGAGAGGAATGAGCAGTTCTTC	CSVEGWDRERNEQFF
-	-	TRBJ1-2	TRBV7-9	18	TGTGCCAGCAGCTCCCGGGGGGGACTTAGTCGGAAAAACTATGGCTACACCTTC	CASSSRGGLSRKNYGYTF
-	-	TRBJ1-3	TRBV18	15	TGTGCCAGCTCACCAACTAGAATCTCTGGAAACACCATATATTTT	CASSPTRISGNTIYF
-	-	TRBJ2-7	TRBV7-9	13	TGTGCCAGCACACTGGACGGGACCTACGAGCAGTACTTC	CASTLDGTYEQYF
-	-	TRBJ1-1	TRBV6-5	14	TGTGCCAGCAGTATCCGACTGGGGAACACTGAAGCTTTCTTT	CASSIRLGNTEAFF
TRBD1	-	TRBJ1-4	TRBV12-5	14	TGTGCTAGTGGCCAAGGACAGGGAAGGGAAAAACTGTTTTTT	CASGQGQGREKLFF
TRBD1	-	TRBJ1-6	TRBV5-1	16	TGCGCCAGCAGCTCTGGACAGGGCGGCCACAATTCACCCCTCCACTTT	CASSSGQGGHNSPLHF
-	-	TRBJ2-5	TRBV15	13	TGTGCCACCCAACTTAAGGGGGGGGAGACCCAGTACTTC	CATQLKGGETQYF
-	-	TRBJ1-1	TRBV21-1	18	TGTGCCAGCAGCAAGTGGCTAGGGACAAGAAGGGTAAACACTGAAGCTTTCTTT	CASSKWLGTRRVNTEAFF
-	-	TRBJ1-1	TRBV25-1	11	TGTGCCAGCAGTTCCGGCACTGAAGCTTTCTTT	CASSSGTEAFF
TRBD2	-	TRBJ2-1	TRBV6-4	17	TGTGCCAGCAGTGACACGGCGGGAGGGAATTCCTACAATGAGCAGTTCTTC	CASSDTAGGNSYNEQFF
TRBD1	once	TRBJ2-1	TRBV11-3	13	TGTGCCAGCAGCCACAGGGGGCTGAATGAGCAGTTCTTC	CASSHRGLNEQFF
TRBD1	-	TRBJ1-6	TRBV19	16	TGTGCCAGTAGTACAAACTGGGACAGGGTTAATTCACCCCTCCACTTT	CASSTNWDRVNSPLHF
-	-	TRBJ1-1	TRBV2	14	TGTGCCAGCAGTGTGGACAGCGGGAACACTGAAGCTTTCTTT	CASSVDSGNTEAFF
-	-	TRBJ2-1	TRBV7-9	15	TGTGCCAGCAGCTCCTCCGGGCAGGGCTACAATGAGCAGTTCTTC	CASSSSGQGYNEQFF
TRBD2	once	TRBJ2-7	TRBV12-3/TRBV12-4	11	TGTGCCAGCAGTTTGGGGGGGGAGCAGTACTTC	CASSLGGEQYF
-	-	TRBJ2-5	TRBV24-1	13	TGTGCCACCGCAACAGGGCCCCAAGAGACCCAGTACTTC	CATATGPQETQYF
TRBD1	-	TRBJ1-2	TRBV29-1	13	TGCAGCGTTGAAACAGGGGCTAACTATGGCTACACCTTC	CSVETGANYGYTF
TRBD1	-	TRBJ2-6	TRBV14	22	TGTGCCAGCAGCCAAGATCGTAGGAATTGGGACAGGGGGCGGTCTGGGGCCAACGTCCTGACTTTC	CASSQDRRNWDRGRSGANVLTF
-	few	TRBJ2-7	TRBV28	10	TGTGCCAGCCACCGGGTGAAGCAGTACTTC	CASHRVKQYF
TRBD1	-	TRBJ1-5	TRBV9	12	TGTGCCAGCGGACAGGGCACGCAGCCCCAGCATTTT	CASGQGTQPQHF
-	-	TRBJ1-1	TRBV3-1/TRBV3-2	15	TGTGCCAGCAGCCAAGGAGGAGACAGAGTCGGTGGAGCTTTCTTT	CASSQGGDRVGGAFF
-	-	TRBJ2-3	TRBV18	15	TGTGCCAGCTCACCACCTTCTTTGCGCGCAGATACGCAGTATTTT	CASSPPSLRADTQYF
-	-	TRBJ2-7	TRBV24-1	15	TGTGCCACCAGTCAGGGCCCCGGGAGTTTGTACGAGCAGTACTTC	CATSQGPGSLYEQYF
TRBD1	once	TRBJ1-2	TRBV6-1	15	TGTGCCAGCAGTGGAACCGGGACAGGGGGTAATGGCTACACCTTC	CASSGTGTGGNGYTF
-	few	TRBJ2-1	TRBV10-3	16	TGTGCCATCAGTCCCCGGCAGGACAGCTCCTACAATGAGCAGTTCTTC	CAISPRQDSSYNEQFF
-	-	TRBJ1-5	TRBV14	13	TGTGCCAGCAGCCAATCTCTCGATCAGCCCCAGCATTTT	CASSQSLDQPQHF
-	-	TRBJ2-1	TRBV7-9	12	TGTGCCAGCAGCCCCACGGGTAATGAGCAGTTCTTC	CASSPTGNEQFF
TRBD1	-	TRBJ1-2	TRBV14	15	TGTGCCAGCAGCCTTTGGGACAGCGAGGTCTATGGCTACACCTTC	CASSLWDSEVYGYTF
-	-	TRBJ2-2	TRBV4-2	15	TGTGCCAGCAGCCAAATCCTAGCGAACACCGGGGAGCTGTTTTTT	CASSQILANTGELFF
-	-	TRBJ2-5	TRBV7-9	12	TGTGCCAGCAGCGGAAGGGGGGAGACCCAGTACTTC	CASSGRGETQYF
TRBD1	-	TRBJ1-1	TRBV19	14	TGTGCCAGTAGTACCACAGGGGTTCGGACTGAAGCTTTCTTT	CASSTTGVRTEAFF
TRBD1	-	TRBJ2-2	TRBV19	16	TGTGCCAGTATCCCCGCGGGACAGGGATACACCGGGGAGCTGTTTTTT	CASIPAGQGYTGELFF
-	-	TRBJ1-1	TRBV9	14	TGTGCCAGCAGCGTAGGTCTTCCCGTCACTGAAGCTTTCTTT	CASSVGLPVTEAFF
TRBD2	-	TRBJ2-7	TRBV9	15	TGTGCCAGCGGGTCGACTAGCGGGAACTTCTACGAGCAGTACTTC	CASGSTSGNFYEQYF
-	-	TRBJ1-1	TRBV6-6	16	TGTGCCAGCAGTTACCCCAACACCCAAACCAACACTGAAGCTTTCTTT	CASSYPNTQTNTEAFF
TRBD2	-	TRBJ2-1	TRBV5-5	16	TGTGCCAGCAGCCAAATAGCGGGTAGCTCCTACAATGAGCAGTTCTTC	CASSQIAGSSYNEQFF
-	-	TRBJ2-3	TRBV28	14	TGTGCCAGCAGTTTGCTAGAGTCTGCAGATACGCAGTATTTT	CASSLLESADTQYF
TRBD2	-	TRBJ2-3	TRBV5-1	15	TGCGCCAGCAGCTTGCCTAGCGGGACGTCAGATACGCAGTATTTT	CASSLPSGTSDTQYF
-	few	TRBJ2-2	TRBV9	15	TGTGCCAGCAGCCCGGGAACAGGGAAGGCCGGGGAGCTGTTTTTT	CASSPGTGKAGELFF